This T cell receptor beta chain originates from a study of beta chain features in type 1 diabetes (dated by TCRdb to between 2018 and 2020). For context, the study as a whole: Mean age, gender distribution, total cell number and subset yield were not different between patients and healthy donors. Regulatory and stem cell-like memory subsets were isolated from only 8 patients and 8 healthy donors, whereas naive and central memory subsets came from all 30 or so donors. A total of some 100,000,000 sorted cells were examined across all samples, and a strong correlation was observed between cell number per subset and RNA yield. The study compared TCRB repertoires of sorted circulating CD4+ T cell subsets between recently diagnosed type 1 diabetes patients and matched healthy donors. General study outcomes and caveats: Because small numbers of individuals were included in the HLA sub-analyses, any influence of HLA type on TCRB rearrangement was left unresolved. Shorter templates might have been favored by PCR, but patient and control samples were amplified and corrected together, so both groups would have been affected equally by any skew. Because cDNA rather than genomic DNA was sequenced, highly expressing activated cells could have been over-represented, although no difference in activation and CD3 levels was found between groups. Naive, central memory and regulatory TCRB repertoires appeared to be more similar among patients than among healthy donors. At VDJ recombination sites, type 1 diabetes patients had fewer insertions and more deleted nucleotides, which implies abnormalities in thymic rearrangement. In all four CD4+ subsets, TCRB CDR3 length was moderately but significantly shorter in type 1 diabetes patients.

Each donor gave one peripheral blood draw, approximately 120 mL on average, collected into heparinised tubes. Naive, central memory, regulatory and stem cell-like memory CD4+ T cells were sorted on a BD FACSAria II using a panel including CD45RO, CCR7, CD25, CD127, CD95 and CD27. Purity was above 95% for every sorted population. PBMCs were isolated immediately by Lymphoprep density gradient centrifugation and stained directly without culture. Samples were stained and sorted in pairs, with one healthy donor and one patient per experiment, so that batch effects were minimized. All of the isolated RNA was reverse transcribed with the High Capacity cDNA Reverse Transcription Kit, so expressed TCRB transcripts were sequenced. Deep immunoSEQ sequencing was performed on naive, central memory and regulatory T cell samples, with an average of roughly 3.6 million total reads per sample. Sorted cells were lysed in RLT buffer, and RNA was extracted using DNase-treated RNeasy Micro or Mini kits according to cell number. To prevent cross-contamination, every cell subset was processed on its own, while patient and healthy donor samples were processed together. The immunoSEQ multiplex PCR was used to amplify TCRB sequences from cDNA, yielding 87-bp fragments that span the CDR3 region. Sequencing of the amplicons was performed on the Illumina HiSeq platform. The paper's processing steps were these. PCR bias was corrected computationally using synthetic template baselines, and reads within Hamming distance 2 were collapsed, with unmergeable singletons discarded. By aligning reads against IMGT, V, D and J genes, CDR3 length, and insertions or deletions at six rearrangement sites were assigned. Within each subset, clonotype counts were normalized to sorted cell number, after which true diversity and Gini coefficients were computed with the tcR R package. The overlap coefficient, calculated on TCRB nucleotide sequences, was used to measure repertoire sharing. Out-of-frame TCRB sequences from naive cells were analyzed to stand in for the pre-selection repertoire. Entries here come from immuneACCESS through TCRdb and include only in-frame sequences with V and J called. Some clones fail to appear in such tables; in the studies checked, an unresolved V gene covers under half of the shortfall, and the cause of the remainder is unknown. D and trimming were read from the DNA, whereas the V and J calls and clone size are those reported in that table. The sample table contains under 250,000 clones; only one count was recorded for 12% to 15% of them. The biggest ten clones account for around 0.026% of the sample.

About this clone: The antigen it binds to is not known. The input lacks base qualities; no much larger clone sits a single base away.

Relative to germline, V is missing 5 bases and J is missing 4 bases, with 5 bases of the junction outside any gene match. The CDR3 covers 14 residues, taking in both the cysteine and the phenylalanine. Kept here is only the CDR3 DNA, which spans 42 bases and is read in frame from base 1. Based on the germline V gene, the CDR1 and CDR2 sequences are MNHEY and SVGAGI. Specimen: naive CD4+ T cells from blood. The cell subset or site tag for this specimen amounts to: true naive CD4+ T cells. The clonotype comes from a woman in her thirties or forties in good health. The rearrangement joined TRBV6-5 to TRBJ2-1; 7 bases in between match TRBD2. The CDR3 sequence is CASSRTRHYNEQFF. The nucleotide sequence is TGTGCCAGCAGTCGGACTAGGCATTACAATGAGCAGTTCTTC.